This T cell receptor (beta chain) appears in the sequencing data of a study of cytomegalovirus exposure and HLA in healthy donors. Study-level results: A later analysis linked a missense DCLRE1C variant to TCR beta V- and J-gene trimming. Most likely, a cluster of highly shared sequence variants arose as a sequencing artifact.

With respect to this clone: No antigen is known for it.

The PCR was carried out with 60 Vbeta primers and 13 Jbeta primers. Profiling relied on immunoSEQ multiplex PCR, and the TCRdb table lists in-frame clones only, not all of them. The sample lists about 120,000 clones; 60% to 85% were seen once. Germline assignment: CDR1 MGHDK and CDR2 SYGVNS. The trim removed 2 bases at V and 4 bases at J, leaving 0 bases unmatched. The CDR3 covers 14 residues. Healthy bone marrow donors supplied every sample. This TCR derives from a woman aged 55-75 years in good health and CMV-seropositive. The specimen was PBMCs. The J gene is TRBJ2-2, the V gene TRBV25-1; TRBD1 aligns across 8 bases. The CDR3 is CASSETGGTGELFF. The CDR3 DNA is TGTGCCAGCAGTGAAACAGGGGGCACCGGGGAGCTGTTTTTT.